The 22 T cell receptor beta chains reported below all come from one sample, sequenced in a study of blood T cell repertoires in COVID-19. Generated by immunoSEQ multiplex PCR, the TCRdb table keeps only in-frame clones and is missing some. This sample has roughly 400,000 clones, with about 83% found just once. The specimen was PBMCs or T cells enriched from blood (not recorded which). These TCRs come from a woman in her forties or fifties who had recovered from COVID-19.

The gene calls are TRBV18 and TRBJ2-7; the D gene is possibly TRBD2 (6 bases). Germline-derived CDR1 and CDR2 are KGHSH and LQKENI. The CDR3 is 13 amino acids. V was trimmed by 3 bases and J by 5 bases, leaving 11 bases between them. The CDR3 DNA is TGTGCCAGCTCACCGGGTGTAGCGGACGAGCAGTACTTC. This encodes CASSPGVADEQYF. The variable domain in full, with the rest retrieved from reference TRBV18 and TRBJ2-7, is NAGVMQNPRHLVRRRGQEARLRCSPMKGHSHVYWYRQLPEEGLKFMVYLQKENIIDESGMPKERFSAEFPKEGPSILRIQQVVRGDSAAYFCASSPGVADEQYFGPGTRLTVT.

This clone was recorded a few times. V is TRBV19 and J is TRBJ1-2, with D hard to call. CDR1 LNHDA and CDR2 SQIVND come from the germline V gene (reference sequence). The ends were cut back, 9 bases at V and 1 base at J, with 15 bases in the middle. The CDR3 has 14 residues. CDR3: CASREPGDNYGYTF. As DNA, the CDR3 is TGTGCCAGCCGCGAGCCCGGAGATAACTATGGCTACACCTTC.

The rearrangement links TRBV11-3 to TRBJ2-1; a weak D match, TRBD2 (6 bases). CDR3 size: 13 residues. Trimming took off 5 bases at V and 8 bases at J, with 13 bases between the two ends. Germline CDR1 reads SGHNT; CDR2 reads YENEEA. CDR3 region: CASSLGTDDEQFF. CDR3 bases: TGTGCCAGCAGCCTCGGGACTGATGATGAGCAGTTCTTC.

This rearrangement joins TRBV6-5 to TRBJ2-7, with a tentative D call TRBD1 (6 bases). This CDR3 spans 14 amino acids. Trimming stripped 8 bases from V and 2 bases from J, with 16 bases between. Per the germline V gene, CDR1 is MNHEY and CDR2 is SVGAGI. The CDR3 sequence is CASRPQGWPYEQYF. DNA for the CDR3: TGTGCCAGCCGACCACAGGGTTGGCCCTACGAGCAGTACTTC.

The count of this clone is one. V usage is TRBV2 and J usage is TRBJ1-6, with a possible D match to TRBD1 (6 bases). CDR1 is SNHLY and CDR2 is FYNNEI in the germline V gene. CDR3 length: 14 amino acids. Trimming removed 7 bases from V and 6 bases from J, with 13 bases in between. The chain's CDR3 is CASNIQGSNSPLHF. CDR3 in DNA: TGTGCCAGCAATATACAGGGATCTAATTCACCCCTCCACTTT.

The chain combines TRBV7-9 with TRBJ2-3, with D perhaps TRBD1 (6 bases). This CDR3 has 15 residues. Germline lookup yields CDR1 SEHNR and CDR2 FQNEAQ (reference sequence). Trimming shortened V by 1 base and J by 0 bases, and 8 bases separated the two germline ends. CDR3 residues: CASSLGDKSTDTQYF. CDR3 in DNA: TGTGCCAGCAGCTTAGGGGACAAGAGCACAGATACGCAGTATTTT.

This clone was detected once. The chain couples TRBV12-3 or TRBV12-4 to TRBJ2-1; D remains unclear. V lost 0 bases and J lost 5, with 5 bases in between. The CDR3 is 13 residues long. Here the CDR3 reads CASSLAPNNEQFF. The DNA for the CDR3 is TGTGCCAGCAGTTTAGCGCCTAACAATGAGCAGTTCTTC.

The V call is TRBV30, the J call TRBJ1-1, with a tentative D call TRBD1 (5 bases). Trimming took 3 bases from V and 5 from J, leaving 10 bases between them. The CDR3 spans 12 residues. Germline CDR1 and CDR2: GTSNPN and SVGIG (reference sequence). CDR3 coding DNA: TGTGCCTGGAGGTTGGGGGGGACTGAAGCTTTCTTT. Its translation: CAWRLGGTEAFF.

The chain combines TRBV2 with TRBJ2-3, with 7 bases aligning to TRBD1. Germline CDR1 is SNHLY and CDR2 is FYNNEI. The CDR3 loop spans 15 amino acids. After removal of 5 bases from V and 3 bases from J, the junction contained 8 bases not matched to a gene. The CDR3 spells CASSLYRGRTDTQYF. CDR3 in DNA: TGTGCCAGCAGTCTTTACAGGGGTCGAACAGATACGCAGTATTTT. Full variable domain (remainder filled in from reference TRBV2 and TRBJ2-3): EPEVTQTPSHQVTQMGQEVILRCVPISNHLYFYWYRQILGQKVEFLVSFYNNEISEKSEIFDDQFSVERPDGSNFTLKIRSTKLEDSAMYFCASSLYRGRTDTQYFGPGTRLTVL.

The chain joins TRBV23-1 to TRBJ2-5; TRBD2 aligns across 7 bases. TRBV23-1 is an ORF, and what it does is uncertain. This CDR3 comprises 13 residues. The V and J ends lost 4 bases and 3 bases, in that order; junction bases with no gene match: 2. The CDR3 nucleotides read TGCGCCAGCAGTCTGGGGGGGGAAGAGACCCAGTACTTC. This sequence encodes CASSLGGEETQYF.

The chain joins TRBV27 to TRBJ2-7, with 10 bases identical to TRBD2. Germline CDR1 reads MNHEY; CDR2 reads SMNVEV (reference sequence). V lost 5 bases and J lost 2; bases outside the gene matches: 3. CDR3 size: 14 residues. The DNA for the CDR3 is TGTGCCAGCAGTCTAGCGGGGGTTACCTACGAGCAGTACTTC. This gives the protein CASSLAGVTYEQYF.

This clone was observed a single time. J is TRBJ1-5 and V is TRBV6-6; 8 bases line up with TRBD1. The CDR3 sequence is 15 residues long. The germline V gene has CDR1 MNHNY and CDR2 SVGAGI (reference sequence). V dropped 6 bases and J dropped 6; count of bases not matched to a gene: 10. DNA for the CDR3: TGTGCCAGCAGGCCGACAGGGGCGCAGGGTCAGCCCCAGCATTTT. Its translation is CASRPTGAQGQPQHF.

The rearrangement uses TRBV5-1 and TRBJ1-3; 10 positions agree with TRBD1. The CDR3 totals 17 residues. With V trimmed by 4 bases and J by 5 bases, 12 bases remained unmatched. CDR1 and CDR2 (germline): SGHRS, YFSETQ. CDR3 nucleotides: TGCGCCAGCAGCGTACGGACAGGGGGTGAGTCGAGAAACACCATATATTTT. Translation: CASSVRTGGESRNTIYF. Filled out from reference TRBV5-1 and TRBJ1-3, the complete variable domain reads KAGVTQTPRYLIKTRGQQVTLSCSPISGHRSVSWYQQTPGQGLQFLFEYFSETQRNKGNFPGRFSGRQFSNSRSEMNVSTLELGDSALYLCASSVRTGGESRNTIYFGEGSWLTVV.

The V gene is TRBV19, the J gene TRBJ1-2; 9 bases align to TRBD1. Germline CDR1 LNHDA, CDR2 SQIVND (reference sequence). V lost 7 bases and J lost 5; bases outside the gene matches: 11. CDR3 size: 15 residues. The chain's CDR3 is CASNSVDRGKYGYTF. The CDR3 DNA reads as TGTGCCAGTAACTCCGTGGACAGGGGAAAATATGGCTACACCTTC.

This clone was observed a few times. V usage is TRBV4-1 and J usage is TRBJ2-7; 10 bases map to TRBD1. The CDR3 is 15 residues long. The germline V gene encodes CDR1 MGHRA and CDR2 YSYEKL. With V trimmed by 1 base and J by 3 bases, 3 bases remained unmatched. The DNA of the CDR3 is TGCGCCAGCAGCCAAGGACAGGGGGCCGACTACGAGCAGTACTTC. As protein: CASSQGQGADYEQYF.

The chain joins TRBV11-3 to TRBJ2-1; 14 bases are a match to TRBD2. Germline assignment: CDR1 SGHNT and CDR2 YENEEA. With V trimmed by 1 base and J by 6 bases, 5 bases remained unmatched. This CDR3 is 17 amino acids long. The CDR3 DNA reads as TGTGCCAGCAGCTTAGTGACTAGCGGGGGGGGTCGCAATGAGCAGTTCTTC. As protein: CASSLVTSGGGRNEQFF.

This chain links TRBV6-1 with TRBJ1-5; D call uncertain. The CDR3 is made up of 15 amino acids. V lost 3 bases and J lost 0, with 9 bases in between. Germline V gene data show CDR1 as MNHNS and CDR2 as SASEGT. The DNA for the CDR3 is TGTGCCAGCAGTGAGTGGCCGAATAGCAATCAGCCCCAGCATTTT. Its translation is CASSEWPNSNQPQHF.

In this sample, this clone turned up once. V gene TRBV6-5 combines with J gene TRBJ2-7, with 8 bases matching TRBD1. CDR1 is MNHEY and CDR2 is SVGAGI in the germline V gene. Trimming took 11 bases from V and 4 from J; bases not matched to a gene: 10. This CDR3 has 13 amino acids. For the CDR3, the DNA is TGTGCCGCACCTGGACAGGGCTTTTACGAGCAGTACTTC. It encodes CAAPGQGFYEQYF.

The chain combines TRBV7-9 with TRBJ2-3, with 7 bases identical to TRBD1. The V segment lost 6 bases and the J segment 1 base; nucleotides outside the gene matches: 7. The CDR3 is made up of 15 amino acids. Germline-derived CDR1 and CDR2 are SEHNR and FQNEAQ (reference sequence). Here the CDR3 DNA reads TGTGCCAGCAGAAAGGGACAGATCGGCACAGATACGCAGTATTTT. This translates into CASRKGQIGTDTQYF.

This chain joins TRBV18 and TRBJ2-1; TRBD2 matches 7 bases. Germline lookup yields CDR1 KGHSH and CDR2 LQKENI. Losses at the gene ends were 6 bases for V and 3 bases for J; bases not matched to a gene: 20. The CDR3 runs 19 residues. CDR3 DNA: TGTGCCAGCTCGAACTACAACCAAGCGACGAGCGGGGTCTACAATGAGCAGTTCTTC. It specifies CASSNYNQATSGVYNEQFF.

The chain is built from TRBV4-1 and TRBJ1-6; TRBD1 matches at 7 bases. V lost 11 bases, J lost 3 bases, and 4 bases stayed unmatched. The CDR3 extends over 13 amino acids. CDR1 and CDR2 from the germline V gene are MGHRA and YSYEKL. The CDR3 is CAVGGLYNSPLHF. CDR3 DNA: TGCGCCGTAGGGGGCCTCTATAATTCACCCCTCCACTTT.

The DNA of the CDR3 is TGTGCCAGCAGTGATCTTCCAGGTGAAGCTTTCTTT. Amino acids: CASSDLPGEAFF. The chain joins TRBV2 to TRBJ1-1; D gene unclear. This CDR3 is 12 amino acids long. Trimming left V 3 bases short and J 7 bases short, with 9 bases between. CDR1 and CDR2 from the germline V gene are SNHLY and FYNNEI.